These 11 T cell receptor beta chains came from one sample sequenced in a study of cytomegalovirus exposure and HLA in healthy donors. Method: immunoSEQ multiplex PCR; TCRdb's copy keeps in-frame clones and lacks some. The sample shows under 150,000 clones, 88% of them seen only once. The sequenced sample consisted of PBMCs. The source is a woman under 30 in good health and CMV-seropositive.

The V and J genes are TRBV28 and TRBJ2-2; D is ambiguous. This CDR3 comprises 13 residues. Trimming took 5 bases from V and 9 from J, leaving 13 bases between them. The germline CDR1 and CDR2 sequences are MDHEN and SYDVKM. As DNA, the CDR3 is TGTGCCAGCAGTCCTGGTTGGCCGAGGGAGCTGTTTTTT. Amino acids: CASSPGWPRELFF. Drawing the rest from reference TRBV28 and TRBJ2-2, the complete variable domain is DVKVTQSSRYLVKRTGEKVFLECVQDMDHENMFWYRQDPGLGLRLIYFSYDVKMKEKGDIPEGYSVSREKKERFSLILESASTNQTSMYLCASSPGWPRELFFGEGSRLTVL.

Only one count was recorded for this clone. This rearrangement joins TRBV7-6 to TRBJ2-1; 11 bases line up with TRBD2. The junction had 7 bases not matched to a gene; V was cut back by 0 bases and J by 3 bases. CDR1 SGHVS and CDR2 FNYEAQ come from the germline V gene. CDR3 length: 18 amino acids. CDR3 nucleotide sequence: TGTGCCAGCAGCTTAGCTAGCGGGGGGGCCCTTAACTACAATGAGCAGTTCTTC. As protein: CASSLASGGALNYNEQFF.

The sample holds one count of this clone. The chain has TRBV5-8 and TRBJ1-2; D ambiguous. Trimming took 6 bases from V and 5 from J, leaving 23 bases between them. The CDR3 loop spans 16 amino acids. CDR1 and CDR2 from the germline V gene are SGHTS and YDEGEE. The CDR3 DNA reads TGTGCCAGCACCGACCCCGTAAGGTCCGGGATTTATGGCTACACCTTC. This translates into CASTDPVRSGIYGYTF.

The rearrangement joins TRBV27 to TRBJ2-7, with 7 bases identical to TRBD2. V was clipped by 7 bases and J by 6 bases; unmatched bases: 12. This CDR3 spans 14 amino acids. Germline V gene data show CDR1 as MNHEY and CDR2 as SMNVEV (reference sequence). DNA for the CDR3: TGTGCCAGCAAGGTGGGCGGGAGTGGCGGCGAGCAGTACTTC. Translating gives CASKVGGSGGEQYF.

The chain joins TRBV4-1 to TRBJ1-4; no firm D call. The germline V gene encodes CDR1 MGHRA and CDR2 YSYEKL. The V end was cut by 2 bases, the J end by 0 bases, with 7 bases between. This CDR3 comprises 15 residues. CDR3 protein: CASSQFYATNEKLFF. In nucleotides, the CDR3 is TGCGCCAGCAGCCAATTCTATGCAACTAATGAAAAACTGTTTTTT.

This chain connects TRBV5-4 to TRBJ1-2; D is perhaps TRBD1 (6 bases). V was clipped by 0 bases and J by 7 bases, with 10 bases between them. Germline values: CDR1 SGHNT, CDR2 YYREEE (reference sequence). The CDR3 is 13 amino acids. DNA for the CDR3: TGTGCCAGCAGCTTGGACAGGGTGCCTGGCTACACCTTC. Protein sequence: CASSLDRVPGYTF.

J is TRBJ1-3 and V is TRBV7-4; 7 bases agree with TRBD1. There are 20 residues in the CDR3. V lost 1 base, J lost 2 bases, and 17 bases stayed unmatched. Germline CDR1 is SGHVT and CDR2 is SQSDAQ. CDR3 protein: CASSLGRDSGLQPPGNTIYF. The DNA for the CDR3 is TGTGCCAGCAGCTTAGGGAGGGACAGCGGGCTACAACCCCCTGGAAACACCATATATTTT.

The CDR3 here is CASSIDQGALYNEQFF. The CDR3 DNA sequence: TGTGCCAGTAGTATAGACCAAGGGGCTTTATACAATGAGCAGTTCTTC. The chain recombines TRBV19 with TRBJ2-1; possible D gene TRBD1, 5 bases. With 0 bases removed from V and 4 bases from J, the gap between germline ends came to 13 bases. There are 16 residues in the CDR3. Per germline, CDR1 LNHDA and CDR2 SQIVND (reference sequence).

This clone has only a few counts. This sequence joins TRBV7-8 and TRBJ2-5; tentatively, D is TRBD2 (6 bases). Germline V gives CDR1 SGHVS, CDR2 FQNEAQ. CDR3 length: 13 residues. Trimming took off 5 bases at V and 7 bases at J, with 14 bases between the two ends. The CDR3 DNA reads TGTGCCAGCAGCCGGACTAAGGGTACGACCCAGTACTTC. It specifies CASSRTKGTTQYF.

CDR3 nucleotides: TGTGCCAGTAGGGACGGACAGGGCCACACTGAAGCTTTCTTT. The encoded protein is CASRDGQGHTEAFF. The chain joins TRBV19 to TRBJ1-1; TRBD1 agrees at 8 bases. In germline, CDR1 is LNHDA, CDR2 SQIVND (reference sequence). The V gene end was trimmed by 6 bases and the J gene end by 3 bases; junction bases not matched to a gene: 6. The CDR3 spans 14 residues. The whole variable domain, remainder taken from reference TRBV19 and TRBJ1-1, is DGGITQSPKYLFRKEGQNVTLSCEQNLNHDAMYWYRQDPGQGLRLIYYSQIVNDFQKGDIAEGYSVSREKKESFPLTVTSAQKNPTAFYLCASRDGQGHTEAFFGQGTRLTVV.

This chain uses TRBV14 with TRBJ2-1; 7 nucleotides align to TRBD1. The CDR3 totals 16 residues. CDR1 and CDR2 from the germline V gene are SGHDN and FVKESK. Trimming at V came to 0 bases and at J to 0 bases, leaving 2 bases not matched to a gene. The CDR3 region is CASSQEWDSSYNEQFF. CDR3 nucleotide sequence: TGTGCCAGCAGCCAAGAGTGGGACAGCTCCTACAATGAGCAGTTCTTC.